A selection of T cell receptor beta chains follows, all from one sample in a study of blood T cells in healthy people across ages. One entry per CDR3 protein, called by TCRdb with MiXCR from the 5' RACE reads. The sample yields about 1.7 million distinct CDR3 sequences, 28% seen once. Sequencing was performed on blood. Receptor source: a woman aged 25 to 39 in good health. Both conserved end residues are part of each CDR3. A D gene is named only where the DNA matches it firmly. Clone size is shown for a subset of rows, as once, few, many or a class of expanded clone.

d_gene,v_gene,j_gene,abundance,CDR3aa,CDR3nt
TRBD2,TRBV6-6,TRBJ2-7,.,CASSKWASGDSYEQYF,TGTGCCAGCAGTAAATGGGCTAGCGGGGACTCCTACGAGCAGTACTTC
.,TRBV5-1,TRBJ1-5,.,CASSLTEGSNQPQHF,TGCGCCAGCAGCTTGACGGAGGGATCCAATCAGCCCCAGCATTTT
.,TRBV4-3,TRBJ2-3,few,CASSQDRYGTDTQYF,TGCGCCAGCAGCCAAGATCGGTACGGGACAGATACGCAGTATTTT
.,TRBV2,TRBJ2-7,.,CASWLRAEQYF,TGTGCCAGCTGGCTAAGGGCCGAGCAGTACTTC
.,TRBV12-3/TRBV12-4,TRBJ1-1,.,CASSFMVTEAFF,TGTGCCAGCAGTTTCATGGTCACTGAAGCTTTCTTT
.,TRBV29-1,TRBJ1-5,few,CSVIPDSSDQPQHF,TGCAGCGTGATCCCCGACAGTAGTGATCAGCCCCAGCATTTT
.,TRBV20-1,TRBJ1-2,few,CSARGDDSNYGYTF,TGCAGTGCTAGAGGAGACGACAGCAACTATGGCTACACCTTC
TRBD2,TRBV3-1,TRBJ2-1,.,CASSQDGRAGGLAHEQSF,TGTGCCAGCAGCCAAGACGGCAGAGCGGGGGGGCTCGCTCATGAGCAGTCCTTC
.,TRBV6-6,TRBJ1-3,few,CASTGRGSGNTIYF,TGTGCCAGCACCGGCAGGGGATCTGGAAACACCATATATTTT
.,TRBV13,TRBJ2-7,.,CASSPLLCEQYF,TGTGCCAGCAGTCCCCTCCTATGCGAGCAGTACTTC
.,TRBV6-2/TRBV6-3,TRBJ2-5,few,CASSPLGVTGQETQYF,TGTGCCAGCAGTCCTCTGGGAGTGACGGGGCAAGAGACCCAGTACTTC
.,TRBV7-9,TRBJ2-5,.,CASSLAGALGEQYF,TGTGCCAGCAGCTTGGCAGGGGCACTAGGGGAGCAGTACTTC
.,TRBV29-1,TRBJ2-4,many,CSVGEGRLAKNIQYF,TGCAGCGTTGGAGAGGGACGTCTAGCCAAAAACATTCAGTACTTC
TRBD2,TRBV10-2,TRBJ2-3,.,CASSEGRASGSPDTQYF,TGCGCCAGCAGTGAGGGTAGGGCTAGCGGGAGCCCGGATACGCAGTATTTT
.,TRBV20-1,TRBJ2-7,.,CSALPRGGDYEQYF,TGCAGTGCCCTCCCTAGAGGGGGGGACTACGAGCAGTACTTC
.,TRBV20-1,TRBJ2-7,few,CSARHRDYEQYF,TGCAGTGCTAGACACAGGGACTACGAGCAGTACTTC
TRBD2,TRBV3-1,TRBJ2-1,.,CASSQVGSGGYNEQFF,TGTGCCAGCAGCCAAGTAGGGAGCGGGGGCTACAATGAGCAGTTCTTC
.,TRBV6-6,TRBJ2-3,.,CASSYPIGGSPDTQYF,TGTGCCAGCAGTTACCCCATCGGGGGTAGCCCAGATACGCAGTATTTT
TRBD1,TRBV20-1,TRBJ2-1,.,CSASGQGPYNEQFF,TGCAGTGCTAGCGGACAGGGGCCATACAATGAGCAGTTCTTC
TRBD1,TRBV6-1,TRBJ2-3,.,CATITGDRGGDTQYF,TGTGCCACCATCACCGGGGACAGGGGGGGAGATACGCAGTATTTT
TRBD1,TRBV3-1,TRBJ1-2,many,CASRQGYGYTF,TGTGCCAGCCGACAGGGTTATGGCTACACCTTC
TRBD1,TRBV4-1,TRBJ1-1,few,CASRQLDRVNTEAFF,TGCGCCAGCCGCCAGCTGGACAGGGTGAACACTGAAGCTTTCTTT
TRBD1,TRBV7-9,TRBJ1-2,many,CASSTDGDRGMSDGYTF,TGTGCCAGCAGCACTGATGGGGACAGGGGAATGTCAGATGGCTACACCTTC
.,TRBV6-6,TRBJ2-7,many,CASSDYRTGRHEQYF,TGTGCCAGCAGTGACTACCGGACGGGGCGCCACGAGCAGTACTTC
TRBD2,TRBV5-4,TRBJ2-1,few,CASSATLAGAEQFF,TGTGCCAGCAGCGCCACCCTAGCGGGAGCTGAGCAGTTCTTC
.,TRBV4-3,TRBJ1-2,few,CASSQPGANYGYTF,TGCGCCAGCAGCCAACCAGGGGCCAACTATGGCTACACCTTC
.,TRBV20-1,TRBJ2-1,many,CSARERGSSYNEQFF,TGCAGTGCCAGGGAAAGGGGGAGCTCCTACAATGAGCAGTTCTTC
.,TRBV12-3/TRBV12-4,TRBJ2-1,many,CASFLGSSYNEQFF,TGTGCCAGCTTTTTGGGATCCTCCTACAATGAGCAGTTCTTC
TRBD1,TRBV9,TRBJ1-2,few,CASSPQTGTGSGYTF,TGTGCCAGCAGCCCTCAAACTGGGACAGGGAGTGGCTACACCTTC